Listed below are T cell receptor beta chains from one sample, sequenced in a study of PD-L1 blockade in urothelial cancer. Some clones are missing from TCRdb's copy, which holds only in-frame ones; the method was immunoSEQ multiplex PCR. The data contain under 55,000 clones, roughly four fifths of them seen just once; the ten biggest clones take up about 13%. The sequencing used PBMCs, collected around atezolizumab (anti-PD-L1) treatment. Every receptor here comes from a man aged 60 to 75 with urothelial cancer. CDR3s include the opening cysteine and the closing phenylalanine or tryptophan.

CDR3: CASSMRRGAIGTEAFF
J: TRBJ1-1
V: TRBV19

CDR3: CASRQGGISPLHF
J: TRBJ1-6
V: TRBV6-5

CDR3: CASSLVMGQNTGELFF
J: TRBJ2-2
V: TRBV7-2

CDR3: CASSTAPGQSNSPLHF
J: TRBJ1-6
V: TRBV19

CDR3: CASSLRYEQYF
J: TRBJ2-7
V: TRBV28

CDR3: CSARDSYEQYF
J: TRBJ2-7
V: TRBV20-1

CDR3: CASRQGPYEQYF
J: TRBJ2-7
V: TRBV11-2

CDR3: CAWSPGKQSNQPQHF
J: TRBJ1-5
V: TRBV30

CDR3: CASSSGIMNTEAFF
J: TRBJ1-1
V: TRBV5-1

CDR3: CASSHDSAGEQFF
J: TRBJ2-1
V: TRBV4-2

CDR3: CASSAGLGRLPEAFF
J: TRBJ1-1
V: TRBV9

CDR3: CASSGQGFYGYTF
J: TRBJ1-2
V: TRBV19

CDR3: CASSPDRGLQETQYF
J: TRBJ2-5
V: TRBV7-2

CDR3: CASSQGLYNEQFF
J: TRBJ2-1
V: TRBV6-5

CDR3: CASSQFPGGYEANYGYTF
J: TRBJ1-2
V: TRBV14

CDR3: CASSKTSGREVEQFF
J: TRBJ2-1
V: TRBV21-1

CDR3: CASSLDRELLTDTQYF
J: TRBJ2-3
V: TRBV5-1